This is a list of T cell receptor beta chains from one sample in a study of monozygotic twins with inflammatory bowel disease. TCRdb re-called the 5' RACE reads; every CDR3 protein appears as one record, without DNA. The table lists about 440,000 distinct CDR3 sequences. The sequenced material came from blood. These receptors originate from a human donor with ulcerative colitis or Crohn's disease, or a healthy co-twin of an affected twin (not recorded which). Both conserved end residues are part of each CDR3.

CDR3aa	len	v_gene	j_gene
CATSTSGRIYEQYF	14	TRBV15	TRBJ2-7
CAWTPGLAGVGTQYF	15	TRBV30	TRBJ2-5
CAWSVLIGAGELFF	14	TRBV30	TRBJ2-2
CASSLESRNNSPLHF	15	TRBV7-6	TRBJ1-6
CASSQDKTSLNEQFF	15	TRBV4-3	TRBJ2-1
CASSLLAGGRPTNNEQFF	18	TRBV11-2	TRBJ2-1
CASSLTLTEDNEQFF	15	TRBV4-2	TRBJ2-1
CSVQGDYGYTF	11	TRBV20-1	TRBJ1-2
CASATKPGSLSYEQYF	16	TRBV7-3	TRBJ2-7
CASSPQERTEAFF	13	TRBV18	TRBJ1-1
CASSHPGQTLNEKLFF	16	TRBV3-1	TRBJ1-4
CASSGTHSTDTQYF	14	TRBV9	TRBJ2-3
CATSRHPGQGTGELFF	16	TRBV15	TRBJ2-2
CSATSGTSVTDEQFF	15	TRBV20-1	TRBJ2-1
CASSPLRERNTEAFF	15	TRBV3-1	TRBJ1-1
CASSVEGTGTQYF	13	TRBV6-4	TRBJ2-3
CASREGFGYGYTF	13	TRBV5-6	TRBJ1-2
CATSLRRDTEAFF	13	TRBV7-9	TRBJ1-1
CASSPFQGPNTEAFF	15	TRBV18	TRBJ1-1
CSAGYRNTGELFF	13	TRBV20-1	TRBJ2-2
CASAGTSFYEQYF	13	TRBV6-1	TRBJ2-7
CASSLEAGDTQYF	13	TRBV12-3/TRBV12-4	TRBJ2-3
CASSLDSSQYF	11	TRBV7-2	TRBJ2-5
CASSPGTDREQYF	13	TRBV5-4	TRBJ2-7
CASSLRGDLYNEQFF	15	TRBV11-3	TRBJ2-1
CSVQTGGGRGYTF	13	TRBV29-1	TRBJ1-2
CASQGVGGLALDNEQFF	17	TRBV28	TRBJ2-1
CASSLSQGAPTGELFF	16	TRBV5-1	TRBJ2-2
CASSLTGTGGTDTQYF	16	TRBV5-5	TRBJ2-3
CASSLALIYEQYF	13	TRBV7-2	TRBJ2-7
CASSLAPGQRGGTDTQYF	18	TRBV7-2	TRBJ2-3
CASSLVAGSVEQFF	14	TRBV12-3/TRBV12-4	TRBJ2-1
CASSFGGGNEKLFF	14	TRBV27	TRBJ1-4
CASSLVPTGTGETDMQYF	18	TRBV7-3	TRBJ2-3
CASSPYRGSYNEQFF	15	TRBV7-6	TRBJ2-1
CASGGQGPPDTQYF	14	TRBV5-1	TRBJ2-3
CAINPGEVGYTF	12	TRBV10-3	TRBJ1-2
CASSSSPGLAWGYEQYF	17	TRBV7-2	TRBJ2-7
CASSSMPASTDTQYF	15	TRBV5-1	TRBJ2-3
CSAIGQGAIREQFF	14	TRBV20-1	TRBJ2-1
CASSPPDQPQHF	12	TRBV18	TRBJ1-5
CASSEAVGTGELFF	14	TRBV2	TRBJ2-2
CASSHRTSGRIGELFF	16	TRBV27	TRBJ2-2
CASSLIRRLLDEKLFF	16	TRBV5-1	TRBJ1-4
CASTADQGIIQPQHF	15	TRBV28	TRBJ1-5
CAHWDRGLSYGYTF	14	TRBV10-3	TRBJ1-2
CASSQDPLGALGYNEQYF	18	TRBV14	TRBJ2-7
CASSLAFRGYYNEQFF	16	TRBV28	TRBJ2-1
CASSSTRTQYF	11	TRBV25-1	TRBJ2-5
CASSSRSGPEAFF	13	TRBV7-9	TRBJ1-1